The rows below give T cell receptor beta chains drawn from one sample of a study of OX40 agonist ivuxolimab in advanced cancers. Some clones are missing from TCRdb's copy, which holds only in-frame ones; the method was immunoSEQ multiplex PCR. The sample has approximately 49,000 clones; 83% are singletons. Here the sequenced sample was CD4+ or CD8+ T cells sorted from blood, taken in a trial of the OX40 agonist ivuxolimab. Receptor source: an adult with an advanced solid tumor such as melanoma, head and neck, liver or kidney cancer. Each CDR3 is given with its conserved first and last residue. D genes are given only for firm matches. The size field is filled for only some rows; it gives once, few, many or a size class.

>few|TRBJ1-1|TRBV30|-
CAWSVGRDTEAFF
TGTGCCTGGAGTGTGGGAAGGGACACTGAAGCTTTCTTT
>-|TRBJ1-2|TRBV5-4|-
CASSLAAGGDYGYTF
TGTGCCAGCAGCTTGGCAGCGGGCGGGGACTATGGCTACACCTTC
>-|TRBJ2-3|TRBV5-5|-
CASSLNGGDTDTQYF
TGTGCCAGCAGCTTGAATGGCGGGGACACAGATACGCAGTATTTT
>-|TRBJ2-7|TRBV6-5|-
CASTLLVRGVGEQYF
TGTGCCAGCACCCTCCTCGTCAGGGGAGTGGGGGAGCAGTACTTC
>-|TRBJ2-2|TRBV25-1|-
CASSELGGHTGELFF
TGTGCCAGCAGTGAATTGGGGGGGCACACCGGGGAGCTGTTTTTT
>-|TRBJ2-7|TRBV5-8|TRBD2
CASSFGTSAKISYEQYF
TGTGCCAGCAGCTTCGGGACTAGCGCTAAAATTTCCTACGAGCAGTACTTC
>few|TRBJ1-1|TRBV5-1|-
CASSLGEFRGNTEAFF
TGCGCCAGCAGCTTGGGGGAGTTCAGGGGGAACACTGAAGCTTTCTTT
>-|TRBJ1-2|TRBV5-6|TRBD1
CASSLATGGVGPGYTF
TGTGCCAGCAGCTTGGCAACAGGGGGCGTCGGGCCCGGCTACACCTTC
>-|TRBJ2-7|TRBV19|TRBD1
CASSWTGGGEQYF
TGTGCCAGTAGTTGGACAGGGGGCGGCGAGCAGTACTTC
>few|TRBJ1-1|TRBV19|-
CASKTGEHMNTEAFF
TGTGCCAGTAAGACAGGAGAACACATGAACACTGAAGCTTTCTTT
>-|TRBJ2-7|TRBV11-1|TRBD2
CASSSPGSGGVQEYF
TGTGCCAGCAGCTCTCCCGGTAGCGGGGGGGTACAGGAGTACTTC
>-|TRBJ2-5|TRBV2|TRBD1
CASRRTGTGQQETQYF
TGTGCCAGCAGAAGAACCGGGACAGGGCAGCAAGAGACCCAGTACTTC
>once|TRBJ2-5|TRBV5-6|TRBD2
CASSPLAGAQETQYF
TGTGCCAGCAGTCCACTAGCGGGGGCGCAAGAGACCCAGTACTTC
>-|TRBJ1-5|TRBV6-5|-
CASSYSNSPGQPQHF
TGTGCCAGCAGTTACTCGAATTCCCCCGGTCAGCCCCAGCATTTT
>-|TRBJ2-3|TRBV4-3|-
CASSQEVGTDTQYF
TGCGCCAGCAGCCAAGAGGTAGGGACAGATACGCAGTATTTT
>-|TRBJ1-1|TRBV5-1|TRBD1
CASSPGQGAGTEAFF
TGCGCCAGCAGCCCAGGACAGGGGGCGGGCACTGAAGCTTTCTTT
>-|TRBJ1-6|TRBV19|-
CASGRTVNSPLHF
TGTGCCAGTGGCAGGACAGTGAATTCACCCCTCCACTTT
>few|TRBJ1-1|TRBV7-3|TRBD1
CASSLMTGPTEAFF
TGTGCCAGCAGCTTAATGACAGGGCCCACTGAAGCTTTCTTT
>-|TRBJ2-2|TRBV7-2|TRBD2
CASSLVAGRGNRELFF
TGTGCCAGCAGCTTGGTAGCGGGCCGGGGCAACCGGGAGCTGTTTTTT
>-|TRBJ2-7|TRBV7-2|-
CASSLDSARPNEQYF
TGTGCCAGCAGCTTGGACAGCGCTCGTCCTAACGAGCAGTACTTC
>-|TRBJ2-1|TRBV7-2|-
CASSWGPGNEQFF
TGTGCCAGCAGCTGGGGGCCGGGCAATGAGCAGTTCTTC
>-|TRBJ1-1|TRBV2|-
CASNLNTEAFF
TGTGCCAGCAATCTGAACACTGAAGCTTTCTTT
>-|TRBJ1-4|TRBV16|-
CASSQSWGVAEKLFF
TGTGCCAGCAGCCAATCGTGGGGTGTTGCGGAAAAACTGTTTTTT
>once|TRBJ1-5|TRBV7-2|TRBD1
CASSFQGGSNQPQHF
TGTGCCAGCAGCTTTCAGGGGGGTAGCAATCAGCCCCAGCATTTT
>-|TRBJ2-5|TRBV30|-
CAWRVPPETQYF
TGTGCCTGGAGGGTACCTCCGGAGACCCAGTACTTC
>-|TRBJ1-5|TRBV6-5|-
CASSRTKINQPQHF
TGTGCCAGCAGTCGTACGAAAATCAATCAGCCCCAGCATTTT
>-|TRBJ2-5|TRBV7-2|TRBD2
CASSLDRGAGGTETQYF
TGTGCCAGCAGCTTAGACCGCGGTGCGGGGGGGACAGAGACCCAGTACTTC
>-|TRBJ2-1|TRBV5-1|TRBD1
CASSWGQGSSYNEQFF
TGCGCCAGCAGCTGGGGACAGGGAAGCTCCTACAATGAGCAGTTCTTC
>-|TRBJ1-6|TRBV19|TRBD1
CASSWLQGSLNSPLHF
TGTGCCAGTAGCTGGTTACAGGGGTCGCTTAATTCACCCCTCCACTTT
>-|TRBJ2-7|TRBV4-3|-
CASSQSGSTYEQYF
TGCGCCAGCAGCCAGTCGGGATCAACCTACGAGCAGTACTTC
>-|TRBJ1-4|TRBV5-6|TRBD1
CASSPGTGGEKLFF
TGTGCCAGCAGCCCCGGGACAGGGGGGGAAAAACTGTTTTTT
>-|TRBJ1-1|TRBV11-2|TRBD1
CASSWDSLRAEAFF
TGTGCCAGCAGCTGGGACAGCCTTAGGGCTGAAGCTTTCTTT
>-|TRBJ1-6|TRBV2|TRBD1
CASRVDRNSPLHF
TGTGCCAGCAGGGTGGACAGGAATTCACCCCTCCACTTT
>-|TRBJ1-6|TRBV5-1|TRBD1
CASSKGTGEPSPLHF
TGCGCCAGCAGCAAGGGGACAGGAGAGCCTTCACCCCTCCACTTT
>-|TRBJ1-3|TRBV6-1|TRBD1
CASTLSGQDGNTIYF
TGTGCCAGCACCCTTTCGGGACAGGATGGAAACACCATATATTTT
>-|TRBJ2-7|TRBV19|TRBD2
CASSIPSGGPHEQYF
TGTGCCAGTAGTATACCTAGCGGGGGCCCCCACGAGCAGTACTTC
>-|TRBJ2-4|TRBV15|TRBD1
CATSRERGLTGPLAKNIQYF
TGTGCCACCAGCAGAGAAAGGGGCTTGACAGGGCCGCTAGCCAAAAACATTCAGTACTTC
>-|TRBJ2-5|TRBV7-2|TRBD1
CASSHRGKTQYF
TGTGCCAGCAGTCACAGGGGTAAGACCCAGTACTTC
>-|TRBJ1-1|TRBV7-8|-
CASSLVGGPREAFF
TGTGCCAGCAGCTTAGTTGGCGGACCGCGTGAAGCTTTCTTT
>-|TRBJ1-2|TRBV4-1|-
CASSQADSNYGYTF
TGCGCCAGCAGCCAAGCAGACAGTAACTATGGCTACACCTTC
>-|TRBJ1-6|TRBV5-1|-
CASSLVSRYSPLHF
TGCGCCAGCAGCTTGGTATCCAGATATTCACCCCTCCACTTT
>-|TRBJ1-2|TRBV5-6|-
CASQSKRADYGYTF
TGTGCCAGTCAATCCAAAAGGGCGGACTATGGCTACACCTTC
>-|TRBJ1-5|TRBV10-2|-
CASSEARSSRSNQPQHF
TGCGCCAGCAGTGAGGCCAGGTCGAGTAGGAGCAATCAGCCCCAGCATTTT
>-|TRBJ1-6|TRBV7-2|-
CASSLDGQPMNSPLHF
TGTGCCAGCAGCTTAGACGGACAGCCCATGAATTCACCCCTCCACTTT
>-|TRBJ2-3|TRBV5-8|TRBD2
CASSSGLAGGKTDTQYF
TGTGCCAGCAGCTCGGGACTAGCGGGGGGGAAAACAGATACGCAGTATTTT
>-|TRBJ1-2|TRBV19|TRBD1
CASRPQGARFYGYTF
TGTGCCAGTAGACCCCAGGGGGCCCGCTTCTATGGCTACACCTTC
>-|TRBJ1-1|TRBV27|-
CASRPSRADHTEAFF
TGTGCCAGCAGACCTAGCCGGGCAGACCACACTGAAGCTTTCTTT
>-|TRBJ2-7|TRBV29-1|TRBD2
CSVGTGTSDRKQYF
TGCAGCGTTGGAACTGGGACTAGCGACAGAAAGCAGTACTTC
>-|TRBJ1-6|TRBV11-2|-
CASSLSPLGRKHSPLHF
TGTGCCAGCAGCTTAAGCCCCCTCGGCAGAAAGCATTCACCCCTCCACTTT
>-|TRBJ1-3|TRBV6-5|-
CASSYRALSGNTIYF
TGTGCCAGCAGTTACAGGGCGCTCTCTGGAAACACCATATATTTT
>-|TRBJ2-5|TRBV7-8|-
CASSARATSRVTQYF
TGTGCCAGCAGCGCCCGAGCAACTTCCAGAGTGACCCAGTACTTC
>-|TRBJ2-7|TRBV18|-
CASSPLDALSYEQYF
TGTGCCAGCTCACCATTAGACGCTTTGTCTTACGAGCAGTACTTC
>-|TRBJ1-6|TRBV19|-
CASSIRRDSPLHF
TGTGCCAGTAGTATACGGAGGGATTCACCCCTCCACTTT